Here is one TCR beta chain with its context. This record belongs to a study of blood T cell repertoires in COVID-19. Generated by immunoSEQ multiplex PCR, the TCRdb table keeps only in-frame clones and is missing some. Of about 200,000 clones listed, about nine tenths are singletons. Trimming removed 2 bases from V and 9 bases from J, with 14 bases in between. The germline CDR1 and CDR2 sequences are MNHEY and SMNVEV (reference sequence). CDR3 length: 15 amino acids. The V call is TRBV27, the J call TRBJ1-6; D not certain. This sequence was found in a man aged 50 or older with acute or convalescent COVID-19. Sequenced material: peripheral blood. The CDR3 DNA is TGTGCCAGCAGTTTAGGAGGTGCGCGGGGTTCACCCCTCCACTTT. Protein sequence: CASSLGGARGSPLHF.